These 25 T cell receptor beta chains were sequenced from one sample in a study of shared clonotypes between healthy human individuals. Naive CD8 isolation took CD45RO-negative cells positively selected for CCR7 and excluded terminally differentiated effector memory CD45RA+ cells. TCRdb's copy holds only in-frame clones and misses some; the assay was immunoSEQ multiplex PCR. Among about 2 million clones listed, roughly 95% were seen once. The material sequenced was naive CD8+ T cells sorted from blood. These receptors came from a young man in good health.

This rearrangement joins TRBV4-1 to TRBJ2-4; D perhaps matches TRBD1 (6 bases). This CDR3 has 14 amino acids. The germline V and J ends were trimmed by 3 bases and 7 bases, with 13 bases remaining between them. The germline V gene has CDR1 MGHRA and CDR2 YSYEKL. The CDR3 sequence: CASSQTGQGNIQYF. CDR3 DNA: TGCGCCAGCAGCCAGACCGGGCAGGGGAACATTCAGTACTTC.

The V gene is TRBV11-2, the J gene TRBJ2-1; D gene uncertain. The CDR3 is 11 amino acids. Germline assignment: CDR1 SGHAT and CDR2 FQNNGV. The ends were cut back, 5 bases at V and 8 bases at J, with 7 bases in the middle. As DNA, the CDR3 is TGTGCCAGCAGCGCCCCCCATGAGCAGTTCTTC. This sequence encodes CASSAPHEQFF.

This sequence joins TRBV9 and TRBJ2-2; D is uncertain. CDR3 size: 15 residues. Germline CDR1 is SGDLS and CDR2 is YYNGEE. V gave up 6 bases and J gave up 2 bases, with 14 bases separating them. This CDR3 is CASTSSRINTGELFF. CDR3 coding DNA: TGTGCCAGCACCTCGTCACGGATTAACACCGGGGAGCTGTTTTTT.

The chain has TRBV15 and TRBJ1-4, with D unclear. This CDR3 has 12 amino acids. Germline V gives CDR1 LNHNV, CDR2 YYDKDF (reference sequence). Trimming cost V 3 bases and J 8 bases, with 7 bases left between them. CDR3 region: CATSSGTEKLFF. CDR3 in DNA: TGTGCCACCAGCAGCGGAACAGAAAAACTGTTTTTT.

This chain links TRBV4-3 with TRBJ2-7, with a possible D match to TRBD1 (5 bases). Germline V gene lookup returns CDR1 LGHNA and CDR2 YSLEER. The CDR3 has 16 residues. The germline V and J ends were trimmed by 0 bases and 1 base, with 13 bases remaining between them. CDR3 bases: TGCGCCAGCAGCCAAGATTCGACAGTCGGATCCTACGAGCAGTACTTC. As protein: CASSQDSTVGSYEQYF.

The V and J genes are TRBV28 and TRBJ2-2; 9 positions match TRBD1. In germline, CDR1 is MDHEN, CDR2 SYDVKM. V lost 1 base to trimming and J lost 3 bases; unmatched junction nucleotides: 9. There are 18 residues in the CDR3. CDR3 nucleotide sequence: TGTGCCAGCAGTTTATACAGGGGGCTATTGTCCCACACCGGGGAGCTGTTTTTT. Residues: CASSLYRGLLSHTGELFF.

In DNA form, the CDR3 reads TGTGCCAGCAGCCCACTCAAAGGGGAGAGCTCCTACGAGCAGTACTTC. It specifies CASSPLKGESSYEQYF. This chain connects TRBV13 to TRBJ2-7; the D call may be TRBD1 or TRBD2 (5 bases each). Trimming took off 5 bases at V and 0 bases at J, with 17 bases between the two ends. CDR1 is PRHDT, CDR2 FYEKMQ, per germline (reference sequence). The CDR3 extends over 16 amino acids.

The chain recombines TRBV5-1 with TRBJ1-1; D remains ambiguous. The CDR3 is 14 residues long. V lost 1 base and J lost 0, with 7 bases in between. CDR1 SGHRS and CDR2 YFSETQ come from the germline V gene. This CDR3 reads CASSLSQLNTEAFF. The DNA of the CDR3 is TGCGCCAGCAGCTTGTCGCAGTTGAACACTGAAGCTTTCTTT.

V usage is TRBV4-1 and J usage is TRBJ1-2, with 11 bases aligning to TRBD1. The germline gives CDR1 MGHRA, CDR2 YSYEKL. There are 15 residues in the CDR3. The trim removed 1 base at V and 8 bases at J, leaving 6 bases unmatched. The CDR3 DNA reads TGCGCCAGCAGCCAAGCCCGGACAGGGGGCGGGGGCTACACCTTC. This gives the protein CASSQARTGGGGYTF.

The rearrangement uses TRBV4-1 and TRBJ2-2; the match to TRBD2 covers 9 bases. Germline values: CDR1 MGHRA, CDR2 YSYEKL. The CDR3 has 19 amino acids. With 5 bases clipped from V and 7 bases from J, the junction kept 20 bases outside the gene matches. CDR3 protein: CASSALGLAGSLMGGELFF. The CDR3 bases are TGCGCCAGCAGCGCTCTCGGGCTAGCGGGGTCGCTGATGGGCGGGGAGCTGTTTTTT.

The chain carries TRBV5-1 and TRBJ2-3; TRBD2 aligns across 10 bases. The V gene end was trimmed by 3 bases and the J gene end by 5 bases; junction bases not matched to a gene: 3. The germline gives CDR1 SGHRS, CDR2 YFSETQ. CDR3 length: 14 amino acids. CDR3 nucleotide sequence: TGCGCCAGCAGCTATTCTAGCGGGGGAGATACGCAGTATTTT. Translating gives CASSYSSGGDTQYF.

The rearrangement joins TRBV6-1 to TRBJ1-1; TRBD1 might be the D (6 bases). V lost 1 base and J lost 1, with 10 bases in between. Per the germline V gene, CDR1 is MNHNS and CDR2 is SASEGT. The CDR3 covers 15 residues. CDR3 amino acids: CASSEVSGANTEAFF. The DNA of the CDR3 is TGTGCCAGCAGTGAAGTTTCAGGGGCGAACACTGAAGCTTTCTTT.

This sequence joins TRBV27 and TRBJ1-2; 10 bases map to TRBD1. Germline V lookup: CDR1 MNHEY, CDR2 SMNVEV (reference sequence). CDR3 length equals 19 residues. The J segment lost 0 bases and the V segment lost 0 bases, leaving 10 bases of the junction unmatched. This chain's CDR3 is CASSLSPGTGALANYGYTF. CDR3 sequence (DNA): TGTGCCAGCAGTTTATCGCCAGGGACAGGGGCTCTGGCTAACTATGGCTACACCTTC.

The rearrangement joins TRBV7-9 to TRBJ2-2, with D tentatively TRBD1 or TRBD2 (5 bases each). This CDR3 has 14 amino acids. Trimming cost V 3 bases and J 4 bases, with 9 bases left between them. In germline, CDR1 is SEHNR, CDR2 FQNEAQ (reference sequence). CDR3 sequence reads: CASSLGTGTGELFF. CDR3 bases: TGTGCCAGCAGCTTGGGGACCGGCACCGGGGAGCTGTTTTTT.

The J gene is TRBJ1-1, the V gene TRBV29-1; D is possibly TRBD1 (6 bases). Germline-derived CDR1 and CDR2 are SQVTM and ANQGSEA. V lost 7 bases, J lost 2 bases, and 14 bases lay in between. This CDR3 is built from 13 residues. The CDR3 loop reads CSGEGDVNTEAFF. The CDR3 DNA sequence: TGCAGCGGTGAGGGGGATGTAAACACTGAAGCTTTCTTT.

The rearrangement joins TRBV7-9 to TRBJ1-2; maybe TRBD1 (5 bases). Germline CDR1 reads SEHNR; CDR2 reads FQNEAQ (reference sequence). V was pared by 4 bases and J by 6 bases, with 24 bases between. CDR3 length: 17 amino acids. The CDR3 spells CASSSNRLQELPHGYTF. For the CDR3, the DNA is TGTGCCAGCAGCTCTAACCGTCTACAGGAGCTACCTCATGGCTACACCTTC.

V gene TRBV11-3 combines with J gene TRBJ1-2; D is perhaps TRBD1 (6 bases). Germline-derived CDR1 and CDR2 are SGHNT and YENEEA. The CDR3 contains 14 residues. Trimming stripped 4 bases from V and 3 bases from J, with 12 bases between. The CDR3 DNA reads TGTGCCAGCAGCTCACAGGGATCGGACTATGGCTACACCTTC. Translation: CASSSQGSDYGYTF.

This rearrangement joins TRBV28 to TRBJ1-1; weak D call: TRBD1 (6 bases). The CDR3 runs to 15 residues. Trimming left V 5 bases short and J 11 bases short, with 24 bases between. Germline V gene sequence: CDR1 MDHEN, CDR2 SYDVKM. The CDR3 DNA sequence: TGTGCCAGCAGTGGAGGGGGAACAGGGACAATCAGGGCTTTCTTT. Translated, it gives CASSGGGTGTIRAFF.

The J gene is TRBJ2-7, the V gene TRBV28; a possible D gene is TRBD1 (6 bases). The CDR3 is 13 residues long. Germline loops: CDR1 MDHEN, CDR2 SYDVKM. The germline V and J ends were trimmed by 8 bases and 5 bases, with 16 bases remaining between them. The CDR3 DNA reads TGTGCCAGCGGACAGAGCCCCGGGGACGAGCAGTACTTC. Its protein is CASGQSPGDEQYF.

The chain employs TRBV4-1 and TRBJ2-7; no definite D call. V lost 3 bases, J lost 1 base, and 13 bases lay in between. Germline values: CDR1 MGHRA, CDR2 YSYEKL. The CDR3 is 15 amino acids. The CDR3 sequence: CASSQGIHKSYEQYF. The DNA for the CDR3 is TGCGCCAGCAGCCAGGGTATACACAAGTCCTACGAGCAGTACTTC.

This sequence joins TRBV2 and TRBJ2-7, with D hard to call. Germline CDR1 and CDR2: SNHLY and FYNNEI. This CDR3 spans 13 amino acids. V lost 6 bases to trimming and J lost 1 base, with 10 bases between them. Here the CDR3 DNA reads TGTGCCAGCAGATACACAGATTCCTACGAGCAGTACTTC. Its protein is CASRYTDSYEQYF.

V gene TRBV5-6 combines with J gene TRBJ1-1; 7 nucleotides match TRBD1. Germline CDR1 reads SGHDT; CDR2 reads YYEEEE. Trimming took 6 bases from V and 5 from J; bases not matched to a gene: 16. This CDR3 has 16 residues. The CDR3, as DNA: TGTGCCAGCACGCTCGGGTCTGGGACAGCAAATACTGAAGCTTTCTTT. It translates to CASTLGSGTANTEAFF.

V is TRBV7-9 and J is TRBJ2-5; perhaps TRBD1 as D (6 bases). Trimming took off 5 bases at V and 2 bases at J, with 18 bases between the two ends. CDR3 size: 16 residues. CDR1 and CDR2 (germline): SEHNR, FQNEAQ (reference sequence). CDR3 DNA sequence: TGTGCCAGCAGCGAGCCACAGGGATGGGCACAAGAGACCCAGTACTTC. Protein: CASSEPQGWAQETQYF.

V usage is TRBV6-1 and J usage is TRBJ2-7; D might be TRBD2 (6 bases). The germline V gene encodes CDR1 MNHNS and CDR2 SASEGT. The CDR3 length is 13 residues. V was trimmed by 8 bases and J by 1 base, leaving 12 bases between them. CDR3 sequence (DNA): TGTGCCAGCGGCTGGGACTCGTCCTACGAGCAGTACTTC. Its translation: CASGWDSSYEQYF.

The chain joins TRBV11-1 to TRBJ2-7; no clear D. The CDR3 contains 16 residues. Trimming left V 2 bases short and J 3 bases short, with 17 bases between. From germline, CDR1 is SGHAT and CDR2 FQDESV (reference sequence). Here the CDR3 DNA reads TGTGCCAGCAGCTTAAGCTCGGGTAATGGGATCTACGAGCAGTACTTC. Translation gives CASSLSSGNGIYEQYF.